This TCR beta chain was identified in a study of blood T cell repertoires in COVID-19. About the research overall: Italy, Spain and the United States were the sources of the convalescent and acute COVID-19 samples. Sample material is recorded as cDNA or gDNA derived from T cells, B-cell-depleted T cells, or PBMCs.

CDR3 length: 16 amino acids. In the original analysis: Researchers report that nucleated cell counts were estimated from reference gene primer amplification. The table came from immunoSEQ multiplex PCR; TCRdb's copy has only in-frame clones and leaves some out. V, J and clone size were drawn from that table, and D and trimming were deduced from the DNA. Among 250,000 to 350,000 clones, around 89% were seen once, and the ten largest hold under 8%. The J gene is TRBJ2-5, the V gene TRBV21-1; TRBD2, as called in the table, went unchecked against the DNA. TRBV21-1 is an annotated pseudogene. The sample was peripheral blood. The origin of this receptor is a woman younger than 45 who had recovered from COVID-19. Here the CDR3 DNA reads TGTGCCAGCAGCCTAGGGACTAGCGGGGAGTCAGAGACCCAGTACTTC. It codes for CASSLGTSGESETQYF.